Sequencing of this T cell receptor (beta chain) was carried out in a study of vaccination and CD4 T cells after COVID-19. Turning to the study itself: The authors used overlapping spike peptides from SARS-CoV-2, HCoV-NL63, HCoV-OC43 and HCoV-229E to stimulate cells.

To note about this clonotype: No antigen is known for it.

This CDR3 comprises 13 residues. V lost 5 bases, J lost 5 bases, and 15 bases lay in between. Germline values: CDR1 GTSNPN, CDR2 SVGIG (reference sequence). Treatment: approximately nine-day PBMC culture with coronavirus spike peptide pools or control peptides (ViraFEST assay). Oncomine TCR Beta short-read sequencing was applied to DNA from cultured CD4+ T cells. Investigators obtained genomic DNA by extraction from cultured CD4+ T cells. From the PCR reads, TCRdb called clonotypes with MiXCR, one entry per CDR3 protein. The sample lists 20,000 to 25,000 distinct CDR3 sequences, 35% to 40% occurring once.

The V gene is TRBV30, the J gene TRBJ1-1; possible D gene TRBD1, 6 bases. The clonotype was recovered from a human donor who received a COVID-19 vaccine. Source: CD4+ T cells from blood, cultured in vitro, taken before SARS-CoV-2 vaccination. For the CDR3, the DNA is TGTGCCTGGGTCGGGTGGGGGGCGACTGAAGCTTTCTTT. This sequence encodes CAWVGWGATEAFF.